These 2 T cell receptor beta chains were all obtained from the same sample, sequenced in a study of lymphopenia after photon versus proton radiotherapy. TCRdb's copy holds only in-frame clones and misses some; the assay was immunoSEQ multiplex PCR. This repertoire shows more than 25,000 clones, roughly 90% found once; its top ten account for less than 7%. The sequencing used peripheral blood, collected from a patient treated with photon-based radiotherapy. These receptors all stem from a woman in her 50s with pancreatic cancer.

V and J are TRBV6-1 and TRBJ2-1; D is perhaps TRBD1 (6 bases). This CDR3 spans 15 amino acids. CDR1 and CDR2 from the germline V gene are MNHNS and SASEGT. Trimming removed 7 bases from V and 0 bases from J, with 13 bases in between. This CDR3 reads CASTGQSSSYNEQFF. The CDR3 DNA is TGTGCCAGCACCGGACAGTCGAGCTCCTACAATGAGCAGTTCTTC.

The chain has TRBV9 and TRBJ2-4; 7 bases align to TRBD1. This CDR3 is 14 amino acids long. The germline CDR1 and CDR2 sequences are SGDLS and YYNGEE. With V trimmed by 0 bases and J by 7 bases, 4 bases remained unmatched. The CDR3, as DNA: TGTGCCAGCAGCGTAGCTGGGACAGCCAACATTCAGTACTTC. It yields the protein CASSVAGTANIQYF.